The clone carrying this TCR beta chain is a singleton in its sample. V lost 2 bases and J lost 4, with 9 bases in between. The CDR3 runs to 14 residues. Looked up from germline, CDR1 is SEHNR and CDR2 is FQNEAQ (reference sequence). The study recruited exposed participants who had met a COVID-19 case within 2 weeks before entry. The repertoire was sequenced with immunoSEQ multiplex PCR; TCRdb's copy has only in-frame clones and lacks some. The sample consists of 250,000 to 300,000 clones, more than 75% of them appearing once. This specimen belongs to a study of blood T cell repertoires in COVID-19. Study-level information: T cells, B-cell-depleted T cells, or PBMCs provided the cDNA or gDNA that served as material.

The sample taken for sequencing was PBMCs or T cells enriched from blood (not recorded which). V gene TRBV7-9 combines with J gene TRBJ2-1; maybe TRBD1 (5 bases). The clonotype comes from a woman aged 45-65 years who had been exposed to COVID-19. CDR3 bases: TGTGCCAGCAGCTTACAGGGTTGGTACAATGAGCAGTTCTTC. Translated, it gives CASSLQGWYNEQFF.